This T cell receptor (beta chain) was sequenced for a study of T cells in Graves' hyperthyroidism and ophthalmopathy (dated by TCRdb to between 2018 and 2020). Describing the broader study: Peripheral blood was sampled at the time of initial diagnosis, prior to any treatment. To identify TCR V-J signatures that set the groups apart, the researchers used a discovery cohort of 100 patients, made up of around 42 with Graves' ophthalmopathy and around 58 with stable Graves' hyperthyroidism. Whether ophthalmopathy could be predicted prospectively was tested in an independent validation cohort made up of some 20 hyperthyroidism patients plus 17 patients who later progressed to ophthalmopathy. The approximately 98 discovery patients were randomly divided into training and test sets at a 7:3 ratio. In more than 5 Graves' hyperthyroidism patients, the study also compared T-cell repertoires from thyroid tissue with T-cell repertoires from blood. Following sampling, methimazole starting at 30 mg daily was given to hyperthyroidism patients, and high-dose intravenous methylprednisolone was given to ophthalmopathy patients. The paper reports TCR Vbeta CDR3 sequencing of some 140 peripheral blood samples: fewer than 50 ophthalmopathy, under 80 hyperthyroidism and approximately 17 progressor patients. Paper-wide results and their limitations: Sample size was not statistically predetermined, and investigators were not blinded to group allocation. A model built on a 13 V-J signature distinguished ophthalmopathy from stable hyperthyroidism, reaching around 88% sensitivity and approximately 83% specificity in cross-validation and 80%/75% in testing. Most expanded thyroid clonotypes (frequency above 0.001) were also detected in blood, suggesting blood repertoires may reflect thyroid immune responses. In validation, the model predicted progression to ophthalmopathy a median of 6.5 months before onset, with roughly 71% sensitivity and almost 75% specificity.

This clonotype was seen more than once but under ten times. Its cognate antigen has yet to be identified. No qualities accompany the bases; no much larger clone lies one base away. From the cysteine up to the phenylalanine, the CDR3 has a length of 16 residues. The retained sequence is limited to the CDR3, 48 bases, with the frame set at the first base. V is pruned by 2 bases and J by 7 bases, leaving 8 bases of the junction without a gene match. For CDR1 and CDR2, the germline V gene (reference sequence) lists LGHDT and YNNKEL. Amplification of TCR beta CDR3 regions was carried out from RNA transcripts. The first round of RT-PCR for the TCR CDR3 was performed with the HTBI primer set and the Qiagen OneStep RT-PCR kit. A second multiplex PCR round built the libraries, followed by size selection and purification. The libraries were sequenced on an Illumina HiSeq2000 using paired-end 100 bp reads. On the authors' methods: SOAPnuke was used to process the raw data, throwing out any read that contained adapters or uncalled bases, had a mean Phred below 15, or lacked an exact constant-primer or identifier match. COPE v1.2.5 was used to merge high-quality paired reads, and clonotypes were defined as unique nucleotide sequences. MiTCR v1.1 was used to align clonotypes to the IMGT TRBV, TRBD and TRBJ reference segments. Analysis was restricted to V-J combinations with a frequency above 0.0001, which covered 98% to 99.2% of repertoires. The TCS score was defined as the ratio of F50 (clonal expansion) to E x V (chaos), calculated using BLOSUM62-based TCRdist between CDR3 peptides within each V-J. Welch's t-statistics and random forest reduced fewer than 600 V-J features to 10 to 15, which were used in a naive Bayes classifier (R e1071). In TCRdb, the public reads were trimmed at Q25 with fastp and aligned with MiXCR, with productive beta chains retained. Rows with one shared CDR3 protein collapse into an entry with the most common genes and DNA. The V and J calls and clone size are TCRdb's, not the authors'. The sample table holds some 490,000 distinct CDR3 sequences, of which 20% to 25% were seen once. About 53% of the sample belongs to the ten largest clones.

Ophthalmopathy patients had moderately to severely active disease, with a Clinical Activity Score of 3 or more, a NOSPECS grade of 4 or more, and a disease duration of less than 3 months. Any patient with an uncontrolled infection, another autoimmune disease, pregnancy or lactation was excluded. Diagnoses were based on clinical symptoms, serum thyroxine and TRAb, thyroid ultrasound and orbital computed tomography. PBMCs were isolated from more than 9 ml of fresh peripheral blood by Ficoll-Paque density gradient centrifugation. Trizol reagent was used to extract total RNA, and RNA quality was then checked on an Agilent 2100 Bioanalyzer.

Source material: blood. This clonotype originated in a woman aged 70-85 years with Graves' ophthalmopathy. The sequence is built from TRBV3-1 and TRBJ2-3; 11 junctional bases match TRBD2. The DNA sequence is TGTGCCAGCAGCCAACGTAGCGGGAGGGTCGGGAATACGCAGTATTTT. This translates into CASSQRSGRVGNTQYF.